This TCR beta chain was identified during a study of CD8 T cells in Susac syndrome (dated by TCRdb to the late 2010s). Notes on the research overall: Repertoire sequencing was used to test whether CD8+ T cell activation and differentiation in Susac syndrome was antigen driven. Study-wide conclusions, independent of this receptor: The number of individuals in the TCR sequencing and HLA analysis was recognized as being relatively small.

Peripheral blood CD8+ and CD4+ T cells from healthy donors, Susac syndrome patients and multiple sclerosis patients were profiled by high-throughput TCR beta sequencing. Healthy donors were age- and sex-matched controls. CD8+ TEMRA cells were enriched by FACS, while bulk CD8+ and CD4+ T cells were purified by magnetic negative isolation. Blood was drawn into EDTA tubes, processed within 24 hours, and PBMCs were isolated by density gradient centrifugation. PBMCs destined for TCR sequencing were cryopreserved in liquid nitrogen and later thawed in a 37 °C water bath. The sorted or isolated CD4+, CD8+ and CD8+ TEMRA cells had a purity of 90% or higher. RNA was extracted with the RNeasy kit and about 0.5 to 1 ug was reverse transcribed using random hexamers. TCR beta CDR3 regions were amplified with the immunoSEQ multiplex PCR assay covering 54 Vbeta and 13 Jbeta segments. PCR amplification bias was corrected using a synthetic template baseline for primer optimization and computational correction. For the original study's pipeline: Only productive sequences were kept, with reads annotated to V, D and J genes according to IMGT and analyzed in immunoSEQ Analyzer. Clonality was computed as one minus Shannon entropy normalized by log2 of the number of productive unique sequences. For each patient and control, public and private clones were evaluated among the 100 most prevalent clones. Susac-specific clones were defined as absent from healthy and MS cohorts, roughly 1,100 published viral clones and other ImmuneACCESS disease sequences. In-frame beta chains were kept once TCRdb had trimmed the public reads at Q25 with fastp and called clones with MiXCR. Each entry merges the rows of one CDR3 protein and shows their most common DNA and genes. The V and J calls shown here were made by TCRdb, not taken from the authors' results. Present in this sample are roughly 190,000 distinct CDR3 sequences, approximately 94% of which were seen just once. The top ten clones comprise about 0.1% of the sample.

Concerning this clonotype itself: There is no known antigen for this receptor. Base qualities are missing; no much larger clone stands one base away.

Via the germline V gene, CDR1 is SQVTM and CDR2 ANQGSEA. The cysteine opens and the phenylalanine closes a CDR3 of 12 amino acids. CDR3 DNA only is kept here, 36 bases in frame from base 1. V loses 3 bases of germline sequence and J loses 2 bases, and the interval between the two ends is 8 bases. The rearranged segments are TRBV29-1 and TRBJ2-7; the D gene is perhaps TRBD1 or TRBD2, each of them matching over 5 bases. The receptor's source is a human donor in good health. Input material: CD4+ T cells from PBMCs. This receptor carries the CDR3 CSVDSGPYEQYF. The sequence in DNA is TGCAGCGTTGATTCGGGGCCCTACGAGCAGTACTTC.